The sequence of this T cell receptor (beta chain) was determined in a study of PD-1 blockade in classical Hodgkin lymphoma. Sequencing was performed with immunoSEQ multiplex PCR; in TCRdb, only in-frame clones are kept and a portion is missing. This table holds about 19,000 clones, roughly 83% found once. Study outcomes and limitations: For complete responders, baseline diversity was comparable to that of newly diagnosed patients. Some patients began nivolumab under 1 year after ASCT. These patients were excluded from later analyses. Whereas CD4+ TCR diversity had risen significantly by C4D1, CD8+ TCR diversity had not. Possible causes of repertoire differences, disease activity or prior therapy, remain undefined.

CDR1 KGHSH and CDR2 LQKENI come from the germline V gene. The V end lost 3 bases, the J end lost 5 bases, and 11 bases lay between the germline ends. The CDR3 is 14 residues long. Remarks on this clone: Its antigen is currently unknown.

All patients relapsed after autologous stem cell transplantation, and brentuximab vedotin exposure varied. V is TRBV18 and J is TRBJ2-1; D unclear. The source of this sequence is a human donor with classical Hodgkin lymphoma. Sequencing was performed on peripheral blood mononuclear cells (PBMCs), taken before the second cycle of nivolumab. CDR3 bases: TGTGCCAGCTCACCCACAGTCCGGAACAATGAGCAGTTCTTC. Translation gives CASSPTVRNNEQFF. Drawing the rest from reference TRBV18 and TRBJ2-1, the complete variable domain is NAGVMQNPRHLVRRRGQEARLRCSPMKGHSHVYWYRQLPEEGLKFMVYLQKENIIDESGMPKERFSAEFPKEGPSILRIQQVVRGDSAAYFCASSPTVRNNEQFFGPGTRLTVL.